The source of this T cell receptor (beta chain) is a study of OX40 agonist ivuxolimab in advanced cancers. V was pared by 4 bases and J by 4 bases, with 5 bases of the junction left unmatched. CDR1 and CDR2 from the germline V gene are KGHSY and FQNENV. This CDR3 region has 14 residues. TCRdb's table, derived via immunoSEQ multiplex PCR, lists solely in-frame clones and lacks some. This sample carries under 35,000 clones, over 80% of them seen once, and the ten largest clones take 20% to 25%. This sequence originates from an adult with an advanced solid tumor such as melanoma, head and neck, liver or kidney cancer. J is TRBJ2-3 and V is TRBV16; 7 nucleotides line up with TRBD2. Specimen: CD4+ or CD8+ T cells sorted from blood, collected in a trial of the OX40 agonist ivuxolimab. DNA for the CDR3: TGTGCCAGCAGCCGCCGGACTAGTTCAGATACGCAGTATTTT. Translated: CASSRRTSSDTQYF.